This TCR beta chain comes out of a study of blood T cell repertoires in COVID-19. Across the whole study: The United States, Italy and Spain supplied acute and convalescent COVID-19 samples. The cDNA or gDNA used as material had been derived from T cells, B-cell-depleted T cells, or PBMCs.

In the original processing: Estimates of nucleated cell counts were drawn from the amplification of reference gene primers. Data came from immunoSEQ multiplex PCR; TCRdb stores just in-frame clones and leaves some out. V and J calls and clone size are as listed in that table; D and trimming were resolved from the DNA. The repertoire has 150,000 to 180,000 clones, approximately 83% of them found once; the top ten carry around 32%. The V gene lost 3 bases and the J gene lost 7 bases, with 10 bases spanning the gap. This CDR3 region has 14 residues. CDR1 is MRHNA, CDR2 SNTAGT, per germline. The chain links TRBV6-4 to TRBJ1-6; possibly TRBD1 for D (6 bases). Sequencing was done on a sample of peripheral blood. The receptor was derived from a woman in her sixties or seventies with acute or convalescent COVID-19. In DNA, the CDR3 is TGTGCCAGCAGTGAACAGGGAGGGAATTCACCCCTCCACTTT. Translated: CASSEQGGNSPLHF.